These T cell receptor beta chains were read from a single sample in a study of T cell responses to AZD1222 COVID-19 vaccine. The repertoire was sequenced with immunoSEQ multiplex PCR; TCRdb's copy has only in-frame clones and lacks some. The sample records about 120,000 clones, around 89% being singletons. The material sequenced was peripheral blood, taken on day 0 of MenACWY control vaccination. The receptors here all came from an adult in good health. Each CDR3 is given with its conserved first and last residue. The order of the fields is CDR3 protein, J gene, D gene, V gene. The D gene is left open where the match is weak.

cdr3_aa: CASSPTGGETQYF; j_call: TRBJ2-5; d_call: -; v_call: TRBV7-3
cdr3_aa: CASSDYTGAPEQFF; j_call: TRBJ2-1; d_call: TRBD1; v_call: TRBV6-4
cdr3_aa: CASSYGANNQPQHF; j_call: TRBJ1-5; d_call: -; v_call: TRBV19
cdr3_aa: CASSRQGDWTEAFF; j_call: TRBJ1-1; d_call: TRBD1; v_call: TRBV5-4
cdr3_aa: CASSQTFLHQETQYF; j_call: TRBJ2-5; d_call: -; v_call: TRBV27
cdr3_aa: CASRRQGSATNEKLFF; j_call: TRBJ1-4; d_call: TRBD1; v_call: TRBV5-1
cdr3_aa: CASSPQGLAHYEQYF; j_call: TRBJ2-7; d_call: TRBD2; v_call: TRBV14
cdr3_aa: CASSLGRGNLGYGYTF; j_call: TRBJ1-2; d_call: TRBD1; v_call: TRBV27
cdr3_aa: CASNYDRVGYNEQFF; j_call: TRBJ2-1; d_call: TRBD1; v_call: TRBV5-6
cdr3_aa: CASSVGRKATSGRGVQYNEQFF; j_call: TRBJ2-1; d_call: TRBD2; v_call: TRBV9
cdr3_aa: CASSPAGSAFYEQYF; j_call: TRBJ2-7; d_call: -; v_call: TRBV3-1/TRBV3-2
cdr3_aa: CASSPPGGTYEQYF; j_call: TRBJ2-7; d_call: TRBD2; v_call: TRBV13
cdr3_aa: CASSQDSIDTEAFF; j_call: TRBJ1-1; d_call: -; v_call: TRBV14
cdr3_aa: CASGMDLGSYNEQFF; j_call: TRBJ2-1; d_call: -; v_call: TRBV5-8
cdr3_aa: CAISARQGDTEAFF; j_call: TRBJ1-1; d_call: -; v_call: TRBV10-3
cdr3_aa: CASSLASGRAYGYTF; j_call: TRBJ1-2; d_call: -; v_call: TRBV5-1
cdr3_aa: CASSLVENTEAFF; j_call: TRBJ1-1; d_call: -; v_call: TRBV7-9
cdr3_aa: CAISDSGGEQYF; j_call: TRBJ2-7; d_call: TRBD2; v_call: TRBV10-3
cdr3_aa: CASSLAEGGGETQYF; j_call: TRBJ2-5; d_call: -; v_call: TRBV5-1
cdr3_aa: CAWSVGGSSGNTIYF; j_call: TRBJ1-3; d_call: -; v_call: TRBV30
cdr3_aa: CAWSQGAGGNTIYF; j_call: TRBJ1-3; d_call: TRBD1; v_call: TRBV30
cdr3_aa: CASSFDSYGYTF; j_call: TRBJ1-2; d_call: -; v_call: TRBV28
cdr3_aa: CASRRGLAGQETQYF; j_call: TRBJ2-5; d_call: TRBD2; v_call: TRBV4-1
cdr3_aa: CASTSDRGEQFF; j_call: TRBJ2-1; d_call: -; v_call: TRBV28
cdr3_aa: CAGGTAGKLNEQFF; j_call: TRBJ2-1; d_call: -; v_call: TRBV2
cdr3_aa: CASSVAQGSFYEQYF; j_call: TRBJ2-7; d_call: -; v_call: TRBV9
cdr3_aa: CASSLDMYAPGNTIYF; j_call: TRBJ1-3; d_call: -; v_call: TRBV5-5
cdr3_aa: CASSLVGQLQETQYF; j_call: TRBJ2-5; d_call: -; v_call: TRBV5-1
cdr3_aa: CAWKSLAGVENEQFF; j_call: TRBJ2-1; d_call: TRBD2; v_call: TRBV30
cdr3_aa: CASSYSNEMRQPQHF; j_call: TRBJ1-5; d_call: -; v_call: TRBV6-5
cdr3_aa: CASSQQLVSYEQYF; j_call: TRBJ2-7; d_call: -; v_call: TRBV4-1
cdr3_aa: CASSSGPGQLYEQYF; j_call: TRBJ2-7; d_call: TRBD1; v_call: TRBV5-1
cdr3_aa: CASGWLADNEQFF; j_call: TRBJ2-1; d_call: TRBD2; v_call: TRBV12-3/TRBV12-4
cdr3_aa: CASSNTGTGVEKLFF; j_call: TRBJ1-4; d_call: TRBD1; v_call: TRBV5-1
cdr3_aa: CASTRGPSYGYTF; j_call: TRBJ1-2; d_call: -; v_call: TRBV10-2
cdr3_aa: CASSQASRGHDQPQHF; j_call: TRBJ1-5; d_call: TRBD1; v_call: TRBV4-1
cdr3_aa: CASSQVRDSGKVYNEQFF; j_call: TRBJ2-1; d_call: -; v_call: TRBV4-2
cdr3_aa: CASSVRAGVDNEQFF; j_call: TRBJ2-1; d_call: TRBD2; v_call: TRBV9
cdr3_aa: CASSISAPYGVGYTF; j_call: TRBJ1-2; d_call: -; v_call: TRBV19
cdr3_aa: CAIVGQRERNEQFF; j_call: TRBJ2-1; d_call: TRBD2; v_call: TRBV10-3
cdr3_aa: CASSESNTEAFF; j_call: TRBJ1-1; d_call: -; v_call: TRBV10-1
cdr3_aa: CASSSGSSYEQYF; j_call: TRBJ2-7; d_call: -; v_call: TRBV5-4